This T cell receptor beta chain was observed in a study of shared clonotypes between healthy human individuals. Broader study findings: Among non-shared clonotypes, generation probabilities were lower than among those shared by all four donors.

For this clone: Its target is not known.

TCRdb keeps only in-frame clones here, not all; method: immunoSEQ multiplex PCR. The table has 2 million to 2.5 million clones, 80% to 95% seen once. The CDR3 is made up of 14 amino acids. V lost 6 bases and J lost 6; bases outside the gene matches: 7. The germline CDR1 and CDR2 sequences are MNHEY and SVGAGI. The chain couples TRBV6-5 to TRBJ2-1; 8 bases match TRBD1. Sequenced: naive CD4+ T cells from PBMCs. Subset: CD45RA+ positively selected. The TCR comes from a young man in good health. Some clones in this sample may be carry-over from other donors' samples. The CDR3 loop reads CASRGQGVPNEQFF. The CDR3 nucleotides read TGTGCCAGCAGAGGACAGGGTGTCCCCAATGAGCAGTTCTTC.